The 12 T cell receptor beta chains listed next were all sequenced from one sample in a study of post-analysis software for immune sequencing data (dated by TCRdb to between 2014 and 2017). Here is what the overall study found, with its caveats: Patients showed significantly higher frequencies than controls for five TRBV segments, among them TRBV5-6, TRBV5-1 and TRBV20-1.

The method was PCR. Sequencing took place on an Illumina HiSeq 2500. Unique molecular identifiers were incorporated into TCR beta cDNA libraries to reduce PCR and sequencing biases. TCRdb reanalyzed the raw reads on its own, using fastp at Q25 for trimming and MiXCR for clone calling, and kept in-frame beta chains. Rows with a matching CDR3 protein are joined into one entry that keeps the most common DNA and genes. The sample table records some 370,000 distinct CDR3 sequences; approximately 38% of these occur just once. Around an eighth of the sample goes to the ten largest clones. Their recognized antigens are unknown. What was sequenced was blood. These receptors were obtained from a girl aged 5-17 years with multiple sclerosis.

This clonotype was seen a few times. V and J are TRBV4-3 and TRBJ2-4; no firm D call. There are 15 residues in the CDR3. Trimming took 0 bases from V and 0 from J, leaving 6 bases between them. Germline assignment: CDR1 LGHNA and CDR2 YSLEER. The CDR3 region is CASSQDAIAKNIQYF. The CDR3 DNA follows: TGCGCCAGCAGCCAAGATGCAATAGCCAAAAACATTCAGTACTTC.

This clonotype appeared many times. J is TRBJ2-1 and V is TRBV29-1; tentatively, D is TRBD2 (5 bases). Germline lookup yields CDR1 SQVTM and CDR2 ANQGSEA. The CDR3 extends over 14 amino acids. The V end lost 6 bases, the J end lost 6 bases, and 18 bases lay between the germline ends. The CDR3 sequence is CSVILNAGFNEQFF. CDR3 DNA sequence: TGCAGCGTCATACTGAACGCGGGTTTCAATGAGCAGTTCTTC.

The gene calls are TRBV6-2 or TRBV6-3 and TRBJ1-6, with a tentative D call TRBD1 (6 bases). CDR3 size: 13 residues. In germline, CDR1 is MNHEY, CDR2 SVGEGT. Deletions cut 6 bases from V and 14 bases from J, with 17 bases between. CDR3 sequence reads: CASSPGALLTLHF. DNA for the CDR3: TGTGCCAGCAGCCCGGGGGCCCTTCTGACCCTCCACTTT.

The table lists this clonotype with a few counts. The rearrangement links TRBV27 to TRBJ1-2; TRBD1 matches at 8 bases. CDR3 length: 14 amino acids. V was clipped by 5 bases and J by 5 bases; unmatched bases: 7. Germline-derived CDR1 and CDR2 are MNHEY and SMNVEV (reference sequence). The CDR3 DNA reads TGTGCCAGCAGTATAGCAGGGGGCGGTTATGGCTACACCTTC. This encodes CASSIAGGGYGYTF.

The table lists this clonotype with a few counts. V is TRBV29-1 and J is TRBJ2-7; a weak D match, TRBD1 (6 bases). The V end lost 5 bases, the J end lost 0 bases, and 8 bases lay between the germline ends. Germline-derived CDR1 and CDR2 are SQVTM and ANQGSEA. The CDR3 loop spans 12 amino acids. CDR3 coding DNA: TGCAGCGTTCGACAGGACTCCTACGAGCAGTACTTC. It is translated as CSVRQDSYEQYF.

J is TRBJ1-6 and V is TRBV20-1; D possibly corresponds to TRBD1 (5 bases). Deletions cut 4 bases from V and 5 bases from J, with 6 bases between. The CDR3 sequence is 12 residues long. Germline V gene data show CDR1 as DFQATT and CDR2 as SNEGSKA (reference sequence). CDR3 DNA sequence: TGCAGTGCTACGGGGGATAATTCACCCCTCCACTTT. Protein product: CSATGDNSPLHF.

The chain combines TRBV12-3 or TRBV12-4 with TRBJ2-3; 10 nucleotides align to TRBD2. The V gene end was trimmed by 6 bases and the J gene end by 0 bases; junction bases not matched to a gene: 6. The CDR3 has 16 amino acids. This CDR3 is CASRPQRGGSTDTQYF. The CDR3 DNA reads TGTGCCAGCAGACCCCAGCGGGGGGGAAGCACAGATACGCAGTATTTT.

J is TRBJ2-3 and V is TRBV5-6, with TRBD2 matching 11 bases. The CDR3 has 17 amino acids. The germline V gene has CDR1 SGHDT and CDR2 YYEEEE. The V segment lost 0 bases and the J segment 2 bases; nucleotides outside the gene matches: 5. CDR3 protein: CASSLALAGGTTDTQYF. The CDR3 DNA is TGTGCCAGCAGCTTGGCCCTAGCGGGGGGAACCACAGATACGCAGTATTTT. The complete variable domain, with remaining parts taken from reference TRBV5-6 and TRBJ2-3, reads DAGVTQSPTHLIKTRGQQVTLRCSPKSGHDTVSWYQQALGQGPQFIFQYYEEEERQRGNFPDRFSGHQFPNYSSELNVNALLLGDSALYLCASSLALAGGTTDTQYFGPGTRLTVL.

This chain links TRBV2 with TRBJ1-2, with D possibly TRBD1 on 6 matching bases. Deletions cut 10 bases from V and 6 bases from J, with 12 bases between. Looked up from germline, CDR1 is SNHLY and CDR2 is FYNNEI. The CDR3 loop spans 11 amino acids. DNA of the CDR3: TGTGCCAAACAAGGGGGGGATGGCTACACCTTC. It is translated as CAKQGGDGYTF.

This clonotype has a handful of counts. V gene TRBV7-2 combines with J gene TRBJ2-2, with D unresolved. The V gene lost 0 bases and the J gene lost 4 bases, with 9 bases spanning the gap. The CDR3 has 15 residues. The V gene's germline CDR1 is SGHTA and CDR2 FQGNSA. The CDR3 reads CASSLAGRSTGELFF. The CDR3 DNA reads as TGTGCCAGCAGCTTAGCAGGGCGAAGCACCGGGGAGCTGTTTTTT.

The chain couples TRBV20-1 to TRBJ1-6, with D uncertain. The CDR3 is 13 residues long. The V end lost 0 bases, the J end lost 9 bases, and 9 bases lay between the germline ends. Per the germline V gene, CDR1 is DFQATT and CDR2 is SNEGSKA (reference sequence). The CDR3 region has the DNA TGCAGTGCTAGAGATCGGCGGAGTTCACCCCTCCACTTT. Amino acid sequence: CSARDRRSSPLHF.

The genes are TRBV18 and TRBJ2-5; D possibly uses TRBD1 or TRBD2 (5 bases each). V was trimmed by 6 bases and J by 11 bases, leaving 22 bases between them. This CDR3 comprises 14 residues. Germline V gene sequence: CDR1 KGHSH, CDR2 LQKENI. CDR3 protein: CASSTGHGAWEQYF. CDR3 bases: TGTGCCAGCTCCACCGGACATGGCGCGTGGGAGCAGTACTTC.